This passage covers 26 T cell receptor beta chains from one sample sequenced in a study of a mutant IDH1 vaccine in newly diagnosed glioma. Time point here: week 5, during vaccination. In every dose of vaccine, 300 ug of mutant IDH1 20-mer peptide was given alongside topical imiquimod. TCRdb keeps only in-frame clones here, not all; method: immunoSEQ multiplex PCR. The data hold about 54,000 clones, with approximately 81% observed a single time. Antigen specificity for these receptors is unknown. The sequences come from PBMCs, collected from a glioma patient whose treatment included an IDH1 peptide vaccine. These receptors were collected from a man aged 25-45 years with glioma.

J is TRBJ1-1 and V is TRBV4-2; no clear D gene. This CDR3 comprises 14 residues. CDR1 and CDR2 from the germline V gene are LGHNA and YNFKEQ. Trimming left V 4 bases short and J 2 bases short, with 11 bases between. CDR3 region: CASSPLAINTEAFF. For the CDR3, the DNA is TGTGCCAGCAGCCCTCTAGCGATCAACACTGAAGCTTTCTTT.

V and J are TRBV28 and TRBJ2-7; D possibly uses TRBD1 or TRBD2 (5 bases each). In germline, CDR1 is MDHEN, CDR2 SYDVKM. The CDR3 runs 15 residues. Trimming pared 8 bases from V and 2 bases from J, leaving 19 bases between. CDR3 nucleotide sequence: TGTGCCAGCCGTCCCGTGACCGGGGCCACCTACGAGCAGTACTTC. This gives the protein CASRPVTGATYEQYF.

The gene calls are TRBV5-5 and TRBJ1-5; no reliable D call. The CDR3 is 15 amino acids. Between the trimmed V and J ends, which lost 0 bases and 2 bases, there was a span of 9 bases. Germline CDR1 SGHKS, CDR2 YYEKEE (reference sequence). The CDR3 DNA reads TGTGCCAGCAGCTTGGAGCAGTTGGGCAATCAGCCCCAGCATTTT. As protein: CASSLEQLGNQPQHF. Looking up the rest from reference TRBV5-5 and TRBJ1-5 gives the full variable domain: DAGVTQSPTHLIKTRGQQVTLRCSPISGHKSVSWYQQVLGQGPQFIFQYYEKEERGRGNFPDRFSARQFPNYSSELNVNALLLGDSALYLCASSLEQLGNQPQHFGDGTRLSIL.

The chain carries TRBV4-2 and TRBJ1-3, with D perhaps matching TRBD1 (5 bases). V gave up 1 base and J gave up 1 base, with 17 bases separating them. CDR3 length equals 18 residues. Germline V lookup: CDR1 LGHNA, CDR2 YNFKEQ. The CDR3 sequence is CASSQGGNPGESGNTIYF. CDR3 bases: TGTGCCAGCAGCCAAGGGGGTAACCCGGGGGAGTCTGGAAACACCATATATTTT.

The CDR3 DNA reads TGTGCCAGCAGCTTCAACAGGGGGCTCACCTACGAGCAGTACTTC. Its protein product is CASSFNRGLTYEQYF. The V gene is TRBV5-5, the J gene TRBJ2-7, with 9 bases that match TRBD1. Losses at the gene ends were 2 bases for V and 2 bases for J; bases not matched to a gene: 5. CDR3 size: 15 residues. Per the germline V gene, CDR1 is SGHKS and CDR2 is YYEKEE (reference sequence).

The gene calls are TRBV7-9 and TRBJ1-2; D not resolved. The germline V and J ends were trimmed by 1 base and 1 base, with 16 bases remaining between them. The CDR3 length is 17 residues. Germline V CDR1 and CDR2: SEHNR, FQNEAQ (reference sequence). The CDR3, as DNA: TGTGCCAGCAGCTTAGTCCCCCAGACGGCTATTAACTATGGCTACACCTTC. Its protein product is CASSLVPQTAINYGYTF.

This chain's CDR3 is CASSQDKFQKLPSGNTIYF. CDR3 DNA: TGTGCCAGCAGCCAAGATAAGTTCCAGAAGCTACCCTCTGGAAACACCATATATTTT. The J gene is TRBJ1-3, the V gene TRBV14; no firm D call. V was cut by 0 bases and J by 0 bases, with 18 bases left in between. Per the germline V gene, CDR1 is SGHDN and CDR2 is FVKESK. The CDR3 is 19 amino acids.

The chain employs TRBV10-2 and TRBJ1-4; D is perhaps TRBD1 (6 bases). The CDR3 is made up of 13 amino acids. From germline, CDR1 is WSHSY and CDR2 SAAADI. Deletions cut 6 bases from V and 6 bases from J, with 11 bases between. CDR3 nucleotide sequence: TGCGCCAGCAGGGGACAATTGGATGAAAAACTGTTTTTT. This codes for CASRGQLDEKLFF.

V and J are TRBV28 and TRBJ1-1, with 7 bases that match TRBD1. V was clipped by 6 bases and J by 3 bases; unmatched bases: 7. The CDR3 spans 14 residues. Germline CDR1 reads MDHEN; CDR2 reads SYDVKM. The CDR3 DNA reads TGTGCCAGCAGCTTGCGGGACAGCTACACTGAAGCTTTCTTT. As protein: CASSLRDSYTEAFF.

The chain joins TRBV5-8 to TRBJ2-5, with D unresolved. The V end lost 5 bases, the J end lost 5 bases, and 10 bases lay between the germline ends. The CDR3 contains 12 residues. CDR1 is SGHTS and CDR2 is YDEGEE in the germline V gene. The CDR3 nucleotides are TGTGCCAGCAGTTATACTCGCGAGACCCAGTACTTC. Translation gives CASSYTRETQYF.

V is TRBV27 and J is TRBJ1-5, with TRBD1 matching over 9 bases. Germline V gene lookup returns CDR1 MNHEY and CDR2 SMNVEV (reference sequence). V lost 6 bases to trimming and J lost 4 bases; unmatched junction nucleotides: 10. CDR3 length: 16 residues. CDR3 DNA sequence: TGTGCCAGCAGCAAATCCGACAGGGGGTCAAATCAGCCCCAGCATTTT. It yields the protein CASSKSDRGSNQPQHF.

Points on this clone: At one end, the junction sequence differs from germline, possibly due to a read error. The chain links TRBV6-1 to TRBJ1-4; 7 nucleotides align to TRBD1. CDR3 length: 14 amino acids. Germline V CDR1 and CDR2: MNHNS, SASEGT. Written as DNA, the CDR3 is TGTGCCAGCAGAGAAGGGACAGCGAATGAAAAACTGTTTTTT. Translating gives CASREGTANEKLFF.

This chain connects TRBV5-6 to TRBJ2-6; D unresolved. V lost 0 bases and J 0 bases, leaving 7 bases between the germline ends. This CDR3 is built from 16 residues. CDR1 is SGHDT and CDR2 is YYEEEE in the germline V gene. CDR3 DNA sequence: TGTGCCAGCAGCTTGGGACAAACCTCTGGGGCCAACGTCCTGACTTTC. It encodes CASSLGQTSGANVLTF.

This chain links TRBV7-3 with TRBJ1-1, with a possible D match to TRBD1 (5 bases). This CDR3 comprises 11 residues. Germline V gene sequence: CDR1 SGHTA, CDR2 FQGTGA. Between the trimmed V and J ends, which lost 5 bases and 6 bases, there was a span of 7 bases. Here the CDR3 reads CASSQGAEAFF. The CDR3 region has the DNA TGTGCCAGCAGCCAGGGAGCTGAAGCTTTCTTT.

The chain links TRBV13 to TRBJ1-2, with D possibly matching TRBD1 (5 bases). Between the trimmed V and J ends, which lost 5 bases and 2 bases, there was a span of 18 bases. CDR3 length: 16 residues. CDR1 is PRHDT, CDR2 FYEKMQ, per germline (reference sequence). Written as DNA, the CDR3 is TGTGCCAGCAGCAACAGCCTCGGCAGGGCGAACTATGGCTACACCTTC. This sequence encodes CASSNSLGRANYGYTF. The full variable domain, its missing parts supplied by reference TRBV13 and TRBJ1-2, is AAGVIQSPRHLIKEKRETATLKCYPIPRHDTVYWYQQGPGQDPQFLISFYEKMQSDKGSIPDRFSAQQFSDYHSELNMSSLELGDSALYFCASSNSLGRANYGYTFGSGTRLTVV.

The gene calls are TRBV19 and TRBJ2-3; 7 bases match TRBD1. The CDR3 extends over 15 amino acids. With 6 bases clipped from V and 0 bases from J, the junction kept 6 bases outside the gene matches. Germline V lookup: CDR1 LNHDA, CDR2 SQIVND (reference sequence). The CDR3 loop reads CASRGTAYSTDTQYF. Here the CDR3 DNA reads TGTGCCAGTAGAGGGACAGCCTATAGCACAGATACGCAGTATTTT. Together with reference TRBV19 and TRBJ2-3, the CDR3 gives the full variable domain: DGGITQSPKYLFRKEGQNVTLSCEQNLNHDAMYWYRQDPGQGLRLIYYSQIVNDFQKGDIAEGYSVSREKKESFPLTVTSAQKNPTAFYLCASRGTAYSTDTQYFGPGTRLTVL.

The table lists this clone with a count of one. V gene TRBV18 combines with J gene TRBJ1-1; D is possibly TRBD1 (5 bases). The CDR3 loop spans 15 amino acids. CDR1 KGHSH and CDR2 LQKENI come from the germline V gene. V was trimmed by 2 bases and J by 1 base, leaving 11 bases between them. The DNA of the CDR3 is TGTGCCAGCTCACCAGCGGGACTTACGAACACTGAAGCTTTCTTT. It yields the protein CASSPAGLTNTEAFF.

On this clone: The junction departs from the called germline gene at one end, perhaps through a read error. V and J are TRBV19 and TRBJ1-4; maybe TRBD1 (5 bases). Germline CDR1 and CDR2: LNHDA and SQIVND (reference sequence). This CDR3 region has 15 residues. The DNA of the CDR3 is TGTACCAGTAGTCCTCTGACAGAAGTTAATGAAAAACTGTTTTTT. As protein: CTSSPLTEVNEKLFF.

This chain joins TRBV27 and TRBJ2-3; TRBD1 might be the D (6 bases). Per the germline V gene, CDR1 is MNHEY and CDR2 is SMNVEV (reference sequence). V dropped 2 bases and J dropped 2 bases, with 11 bases sitting between them. The CDR3 runs 15 residues. For the CDR3, the DNA is TGTGCCAGCAGTTTACCCTGGACAGACACAGATACGCAGTATTTT. It yields the protein CASSLPWTDTDTQYF.

This clone was observed a handful of times. Different DNA sequences within this sample yield the same CDR3. The chain has TRBV4-1 and TRBJ1-1, with 7 bases aligning to TRBD1. V shed 0 bases and J 2 bases; nucleotides not matched to a gene: 0. Germline values: CDR1 MGHRA, CDR2 YSYEKL. The CDR3 length is 14 residues. The CDR3 DNA reads as TGCGCCAGCAGCCAAGAAGGGGGCAACACTGAAGCTTTCTTT. Translating gives CASSQEGGNTEAFF.

V usage is TRBV9 and J usage is TRBJ1-1; D is uncertain. The germline V gene encodes CDR1 SGDLS and CDR2 YYNGEE. The CDR3 runs to 14 residues. V was pared by 3 bases and J by 1 base, with 10 bases between. CDR3 nucleotides: TGTGCCAGCAGCGCAGGTACAGAGAACACTGAAGCTTTCTTT. Its translation is CASSAGTENTEAFF.

This rearrangement joins TRBV28 to TRBJ2-1; D possibly corresponds to TRBD1 (6 bases). CDR1 MDHEN and CDR2 SYDVKM come from the germline V gene. Trimming left V 5 bases short and J 0 bases short, with 20 bases between. This CDR3 has 18 residues. Here the CDR3 DNA reads TGTGCCAGCAGTCACCTCGAATGGACAGCTAGCTCCTACAATGAGCAGTTCTTC. As protein: CASSHLEWTASSYNEQFF.

The V gene is TRBV2, the J gene TRBJ2-3; D may match TRBD1 or TRBD2 (5 bases each). This CDR3 spans 16 amino acids. The ends were cut back, 2 bases at V and 8 bases at J, with 20 bases in the middle. Germline CDR1 reads SNHLY; CDR2 reads FYNNEI. CDR3 residues: CASSEFGVSGHGTQYF. CDR3 sequence (DNA): TGTGCCAGCAGTGAATTCGGGGTGTCGGGGCACGGTACGCAGTATTTT.

Written as DNA, the CDR3 is TGTGCCAGCAGCTTACTTCTAGGGGTTGAGGGAATTTCTTACCAAGAGACCCAGTACTTC. Translation: CASSLLLGVEGISYQETQYF. The chain uses TRBV13 and TRBJ2-5; D might be TRBD1 or TRBD2, each matching 5 bases. Germline CDR1 is PRHDT and CDR2 is FYEKMQ (reference sequence). This CDR3 contains 20 residues. V gave up 2 bases and J gave up 0 bases, with 25 bases separating them.

J is TRBJ1-4 and V is TRBV19, with 7 bases aligning to TRBD1. The CDR3 is 14 amino acids. V was clipped by 6 bases and J by 7 bases; unmatched bases: 8. Germline loops: CDR1 LNHDA, CDR2 SQIVND (reference sequence). The CDR3 here is CASRPGTAVEKLFF. The CDR3 nucleotides are TGTGCCAGTAGACCCGGGACAGCGGTTGAAAAACTGTTTTTT.

The chain carries TRBV12-5 and TRBJ1-4; no clear D gene. The CDR3 is 13 amino acids. With 11 bases removed from V and 6 bases from J, the gap between germline ends came to 16 bases. Germline V CDR1 and CDR2: LGHNT, FRNRAP. CDR3 protein: CALGEPRHEKLFF. For the CDR3, the DNA is TGTGCTTTGGGAGAACCAAGACATGAAAAACTGTTTTTT.